This T cell receptor beta chain was retrieved from a study of PD-L1 blockade in urothelial cancer. About the study: Around 2014, patients got going on atezolizumab, taking 1,200 mg intravenously every 3 weeks. T cell content in blood samples showed a median of about 140,000.

The time point was: pretreatment peripheral blood. Per patient, between 1 and 8 samples were collected at pretreatment and on-treatment time points. Assay: immunoSEQ multiplex PCR; the TCRdb copy retains only in-frame clones and omits some. The repertoire has tens of thousands of clones, 87% of them found once; the top ten carry approximately 14%. V lost 5 bases and J 6 bases, leaving 6 bases between the germline ends. Germline CDR1 reads SQVTM; CDR2 reads ANQGSEA. The CDR3 extends over 10 amino acids. The chain has TRBV29-1 and TRBJ2-3; TRBD1 might be the D (5 bases). The source is a woman aged 55-69 years with urothelial cancer. The input for sequencing was PBMCs, taken around atezolizumab (anti-PD-L1) treatment. This CDR3 reads CSVRQDTQYF. DNA for the CDR3: TGCAGCGTTAGACAGGATACGCAGTATTTT.